What follows describes a single T cell receptor beta chain. The target of this receptor is not known. No base-level quality is on record; no much larger clone is a single base apart. The study evaluated CTLA-4 blockade (ipilimumab) given together with focal radiation therapy in patients who had chemo-refractory metastatic non-small-cell lung cancer. The library relied on the immunoSEQ multiplex PCR assay. Imported from immuneACCESS, the table was reduced by TCRdb to in-frame sequences with V and J called. These copies leave out some clones; in studies compared against another copy, an unresolved V gene accounts for under half, and the cause of the remainder is not known. Here the sample has some 98,000 clones; 75% to 85% occur a single time. 3% to 3.5% of the sample belongs to the ten largest clones. These data belong to a study of radiotherapy plus CTLA-4 blockade in lung cancer (dated by TCRdb to the late 2010s). Regarding the study in general: Among enrolled patients, 18% had an objective response and about 30% reached disease control.

Study-wide findings and limitations: Early dynamic changes in blood T cell clones, together with increased serum interferon-beta after radiation, were reported as the strongest predictors of response. TCR clones derived from tumors expanded in peripheral blood after treatment with radiotherapy and ipilimumab.

This receptor was identified in a human donor with non-small cell lung cancer who had a partial response to radiotherapy plus ipilimumab. Sequencing used peripheral blood, obtained from a patient treated with radiotherapy plus ipilimumab.

The encoded CDR3 is CSVDRGQYF. The DNA sequence is as follows: TGCAGTGTAGACCGCGGGCAGTACTTC. The sequence joins TRBV20-1 to TRBJ2-7, with the D segment identity uncertain. Inclusive of the bounding cysteine and phenylalanine, the CDR3 is 9 residues long. Of all the DNA, just the CDR3 is kept, 27 bases in frame from base 1. The CDR1 and CDR2 encoded by the germline V gene (reference sequence) are DFQATT and SNEGSKA. V is clipped by 7 bases and J by 9 bases, and the sequence between their germline boundaries is 10 bases long.